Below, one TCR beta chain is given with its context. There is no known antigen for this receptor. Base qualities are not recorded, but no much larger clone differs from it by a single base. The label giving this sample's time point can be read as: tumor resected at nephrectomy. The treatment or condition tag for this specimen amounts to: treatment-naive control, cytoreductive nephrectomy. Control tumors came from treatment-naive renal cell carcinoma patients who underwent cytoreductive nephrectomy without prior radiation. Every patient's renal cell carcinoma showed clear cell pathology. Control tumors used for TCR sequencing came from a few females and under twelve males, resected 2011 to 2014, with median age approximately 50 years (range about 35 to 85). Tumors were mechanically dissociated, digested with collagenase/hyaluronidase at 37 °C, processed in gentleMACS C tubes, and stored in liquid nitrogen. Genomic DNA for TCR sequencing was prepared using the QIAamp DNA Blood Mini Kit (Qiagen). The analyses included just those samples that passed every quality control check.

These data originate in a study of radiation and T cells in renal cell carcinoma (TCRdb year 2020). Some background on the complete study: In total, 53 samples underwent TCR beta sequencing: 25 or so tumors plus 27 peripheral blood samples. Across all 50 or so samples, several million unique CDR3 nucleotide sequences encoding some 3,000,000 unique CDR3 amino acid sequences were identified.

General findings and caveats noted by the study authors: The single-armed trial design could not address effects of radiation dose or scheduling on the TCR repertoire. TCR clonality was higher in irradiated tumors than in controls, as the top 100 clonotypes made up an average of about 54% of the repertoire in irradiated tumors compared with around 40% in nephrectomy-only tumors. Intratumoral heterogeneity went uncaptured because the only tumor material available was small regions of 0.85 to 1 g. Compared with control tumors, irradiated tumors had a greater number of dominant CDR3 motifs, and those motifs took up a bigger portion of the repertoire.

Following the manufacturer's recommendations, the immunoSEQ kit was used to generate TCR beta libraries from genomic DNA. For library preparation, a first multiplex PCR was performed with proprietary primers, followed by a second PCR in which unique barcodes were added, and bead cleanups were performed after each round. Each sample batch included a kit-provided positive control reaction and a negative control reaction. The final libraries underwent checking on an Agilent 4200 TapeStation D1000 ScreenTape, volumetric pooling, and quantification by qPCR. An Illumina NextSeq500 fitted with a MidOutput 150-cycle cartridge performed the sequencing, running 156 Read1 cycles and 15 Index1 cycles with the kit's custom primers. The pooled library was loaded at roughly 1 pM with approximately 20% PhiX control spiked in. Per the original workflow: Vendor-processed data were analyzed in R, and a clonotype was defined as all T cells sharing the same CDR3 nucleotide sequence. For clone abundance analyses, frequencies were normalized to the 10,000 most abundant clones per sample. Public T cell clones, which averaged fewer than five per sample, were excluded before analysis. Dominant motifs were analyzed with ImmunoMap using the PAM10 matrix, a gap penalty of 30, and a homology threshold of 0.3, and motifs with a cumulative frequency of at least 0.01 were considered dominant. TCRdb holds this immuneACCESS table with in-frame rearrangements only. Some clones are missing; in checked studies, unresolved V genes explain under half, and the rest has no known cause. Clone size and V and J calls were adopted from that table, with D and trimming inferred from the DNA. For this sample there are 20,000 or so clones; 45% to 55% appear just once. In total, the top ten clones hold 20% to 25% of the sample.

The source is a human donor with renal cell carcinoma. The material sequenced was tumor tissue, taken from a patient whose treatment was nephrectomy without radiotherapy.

The CDR3 region: CSAHGNANTGELFF. At the DNA level, the sequence is TGCAGCGCTCACGGGAACGCGAACACCGGGGAGCTGTTTTTT. The V and J segments used are TRBV29-1 and TRBJ2-2, with TRBD2 perhaps the D gene, on 5 matching bases. The CDR3 contains 14 residues, cysteine and phenylalanine counted. This entry keeps only the CDR3 DNA: 42 bases, framed from base 1. V is cut by 7 bases and J by 0 bases, and the space between the germline ends is 12 bases. According to the germline V gene, CDR1 reads SQVTM and CDR2 reads ANQGSEA.